This T cell receptor (beta chain) was sequenced in a study of low-dose radiotherapy and immunotherapy resistance in tumors. The junction had 12 bases not matched to a gene; V was cut back by 4 bases and J by 0 bases. CDR1 is MGHDK and CDR2 is SYGVNS in the germline V gene. This CDR3 has 18 residues. A roughly 22-cycle PCR with a constant-region primer and V-primer adapter amplified TCRs. Each CDR3 protein gets one entry after TCRdb re-called the reads with MiXCR. The table records about 46,000 distinct CDR3 sequences, about 10% of them present only once. This clonotype has at least ten counts. Time point specified: before trial treatment.

The specimen was PBMCs, collected before treatment. This rearrangement joins TRBV25-1 to TRBJ1-5, with TRBD1 matching 7 bases. The origin of this receptor is a female donor with ovarian cancer. Here the CDR3 DNA reads TGTGCCAGCAGTGCCACCGGGACAGTCAACTATAGCAATCAGCCCCAGCATTTT. Encoded protein: CASSATGTVNYSNQPQHF. Full variable domain (outside the CDR3, taken from reference TRBV25-1 and TRBJ1-5): EADIYQTPRYLVIGTGKKITLECSQTMGHDKMYWYQQDPGMELHLIHYSYGVNSTEKGDLSSESTVSRIRTEHFPLTLESARPSHTSQYLCASSATGTVNYSNQPQHFGDGTRLSIL.